Listed below are T cell receptor beta chains from one sample, sequenced in a study of T-cell memory formation after mild COVID-19. MiXCR, applied by TCRdb to the 5' RACE reads, yields one record per CDR3 protein. The profile covers roughly 280,000 distinct CDR3 sequences, with under 20% appearing a single time and 22% taken by the ten largest. Sequencing was done on a sample of PBMCs or a T cell subset sorted from them (not recorded which). The source of these receptors is a man in his late teens or twenties who had mild COVID-19 (a few samples of this study predate the infection). Cell type and time point are not known. CDR3s include the opening cysteine and the closing phenylalanine or tryptophan. D genes are given only for firm matches. Part of the rows lack a size; the others show once, few, many or a class for expanded clones.

clone_size j_call v_call d_call cdr3_nt cdr3_aa
NA TRBJ1-2 TRBV20-1 TRBD1 TGCAGTGCTCAAGGGACAGGGGGAAACTATGGCTACACCTTC CSAQGTGGNYGYTF
NA TRBJ1-2 TRBV29-1 NA TGCAGCGCCAGGACAGTGAGCGGAGGCTACACCTTC CSARTVSGGYTF
few TRBJ1-1 TRBV5-1 NA TGCGCCAGCAGCCCACTGGAGGGGGGCCTGAACACTGAAGCTTTCTTT CASSPLEGGLNTEAFF
many TRBJ2-3 TRBV9 NA TGTGCCAGCAGCGTAGGACTAGCAGATACGCAGTATTTT CASSVGLADTQYF
NA TRBJ1-2 TRBV6-1 TRBD1 TGTGCCAGCAGTGAAGACAGGGGGTACTATGGCTACACCTTC CASSEDRGYYGYTF
NA TRBJ2-5 TRBV18 NA TGTGCCAGCTCACCAAGGCAGGAAGAGACCCAGTACTTC CASSPRQEETQYF
NA TRBJ1-2 TRBV6-6 NA TGTGCCAGCAGTGGTCGCAGGGAATTAGGTGGCTACACCTTC CASSGRRELGGYTF
few TRBJ1-1 TRBV2 TRBD1 TGTGCCGACAGGGGATTAATGAACACTGAAGCTTTCTTT CADRGLMNTEAFF
NA TRBJ1-1 TRBV12-3/TRBV12-4 NA TGTGCCAGCAGTTTGCAGACAAACACTGAAGCTTTCTTT CASSLQTNTEAFF
NA TRBJ2-7 TRBV20-1 TRBD1 TGCAGTGCTAGAGCGCCGGACAGGGTCCAGCAGTACTTC CSARAPDRVQQYF
NA TRBJ1-5 TRBV27 NA TGTGCCAGCAGTTTATGGGCAGAGAGCAATCAGCCCCAGCATTTT CASSLWAESNQPQHF
few TRBJ1-2 TRBV20-1 TRBD1 TGCAGTGCTACCCGACAGGGGGCGTCCGGTGGCTACACCTTC CSATRQGASGGYTF
few TRBJ2-2 TRBV5-1 TRBD1 TGCGCCAGCAGCTTGGGACAGGGCACGGGGACCGGGGAGCTGTTTTTT CASSLGQGTGTGELFF
NA TRBJ2-3 TRBV12-3/TRBV12-4 NA TGTGCCAGCAGTCCTGGTGGCCTACCAGATACGCAGTATTTT CASSPGGLPDTQYF
NA TRBJ2-1 TRBV12-3/TRBV12-4 NA TGTGCCAGCAGTTTAACAGGGAGAGACGAGCAGTTCTTC CASSLTGRDEQFF
few TRBJ2-3 TRBV10-2 TRBD2 TGCGCCGGAGGCGGGGGGGCTGTAGATACGCAGTATTTT CAGGGGAVDTQYF
NA TRBJ2-7 TRBV12-3/TRBV12-4 TRBD1 TGTGCCAGCAGTCTGCCTGCGGACAGGGGGTACGAGCAGTACTTC CASSLPADRGYEQYF
NA TRBJ2-1 TRBV28 NA TGTGCCAGCAGCGTAGTTTGGGGGAATGAGCAGTTCTTC CASSVVWGNEQFF
few TRBJ2-5 TRBV29-1 NA TGCAGCGCGGATACACAGGGAGGCGAGACCCAGTACTTC CSADTQGGETQYF
NA TRBJ2-6 TRBV6-6 TRBD1 TGTGCCAGCAGGGGACAGGGGGTTGTCTCTGGGGCCAACGTCCTGACTTTC CASRGQGVVSGANVLTF
many TRBJ2-3 TRBV6-5 TRBD2 TGTGCCAGCAGTTACTCCGGACTAGCGGGGGGAGATACGCAGTATTTT CASSYSGLAGGDTQYF
NA TRBJ2-3 TRBV9 NA TGTGCCAGCAGCGTAGCCCCCACAGATACGCAGTATTTT CASSVAPTDTQYF
many TRBJ2-7 TRBV5-6 NA TGTGCCAGCAGCTCATGGAGGGCAGGGAATTCCTACGAGCAGTACTTC CASSSWRAGNSYEQYF
NA TRBJ2-3 TRBV3-1 NA TGTGCCAGCAGCGACGAGACGGGCCCGACAGATACGCAGTATTTT CASSDETGPTDTQYF
few TRBJ2-2 TRBV19 NA TGTGCCAGACCAGAGTACACCGGGGAGCTGTTTTTT CARPEYTGELFF
few TRBJ2-1 TRBV7-2 NA TGTGCCAGCAGCCCGGGGACTTTGAATGAGCAGTTCTTC CASSPGTLNEQFF
NA TRBJ2-5 TRBV3-1 NA TGTGCCAGCAGCCATCCCCTAGCCCGAGAGACCCAGTACTTC CASSHPLARETQYF
many TRBJ2-7 TRBV12-3/TRBV12-4 TRBD1 TGTGCCAGCAGCCGGACAGGGAGCTCCTACGAGCAGTACTTC CASSRTGSSYEQYF
NA TRBJ1-2 TRBV7-9 NA TGTGCCAGCAGCTGGCGTGGAAGTGGCTACACCTTC CASSWRGSGYTF
NA TRBJ2-3 TRBV30 NA TGTGCCTGGAGTGATAACACAGATACGCAGTATTTT CAWSDNTDTQYF
few TRBJ2-7 TRBV4-1 NA TGCGCCAGCAGCCAGGTCGAGTCGTCAAAGAGGAACTTC CASSQVESSKRNF
NA TRBJ2-5 TRBV12-3/TRBV12-4 NA TGTGCCAGCAGTGACAGCTACCAAGAGACCCAGTACTTC CASSDSYQETQYF
NA TRBJ1-5 TRBV7-8 NA TGTGCCAGCAGCTTAGTGGGGGGGTCTCTCAATCAGCCCCAGCATTTT CASSLVGGSLNQPQHF
NA TRBJ2-7 TRBV5-6 TRBD1 TGTGCCAGCAGCCTTCGGGGACAGTTCTCCTACGAGCAGTACTTC CASSLRGQFSYEQYF
NA TRBJ1-5 TRBV6-6 TRBD1 TGTGCCAGCAGCTCGAATCGACGTAGGGGGCTGGGGTATAGCAATCAGCCCCAGCATTTT CASSSNRRRGLGYSNQPQHF
few TRBJ2-6 TRBV5-5 NA TGTGCCAGCAGCTTATTAGGGTCCGGTGGGGCCAACGTCCTGACTTTC CASSLLGSGGANVLTF
NA TRBJ2-3 TRBV6-5 TRBD2 TGTGCCAGCAGTCCCAAGTGGGGGGGTGGTGCGCAGTATTTT CASSPKWGGGAQYF
few TRBJ2-2 TRBV20-1 TRBD1 TGCAGTGCTAGAGCCTTACGGGACAGGGATACCGGGGAGCTGTTTTTT CSARALRDRDTGELFF
few TRBJ1-5 TRBV7-6 NA TGTGCCAGCAGCTCCTTGTCCGGCGCGAGGGGTAGCAATCAGCCCCAGCATTTT CASSSLSGARGSNQPQHF
NA TRBJ2-2 TRBV5-1 TRBD2 TGCGCCAGCAGTCCGGGGACTAGCGGCGGGGAGCTGTTTTTT CASSPGTSGGELFF
NA TRBJ2-2 TRBV6-1 TRBD2 TGTGCCAGCACGGGACTAGCAGACACCGGGGAGCTGTTTTTT CASTGLADTGELFF
NA TRBJ1-3 TRBV7-9 NA TGTGCCAGCTCCCGTCGGGGCGGAATCTCTGGAAACACCATATATTTT CASSRRGGISGNTIYF
few TRBJ1-1 TRBV10-3 NA TGTGCCATCACGCGGGGAGGGAACACTGAAGCTTTCTTT CAITRGGNTEAFF
few TRBJ2-1 TRBV11-2 NA TGTGCCAGCAGCTCCCCCGTGGAGAACAATGAGCAGTTCTTC CASSSPVENNEQFF
NA TRBJ2-1 TRBV27 TRBD2 TGTGCCAGCAACAATCGGGAGGGGACGGCCTACAATGAGCAGTTCTTC CASNNREGTAYNEQFF
few TRBJ1-1 TRBV7-9 TRBD1 TGTGCCAGCAGCTGGACTACAGGGGACACTGAAGCTTTCTTT CASSWTTGDTEAFF
NA TRBJ1-4 TRBV7-8 TRBD1 TGTGCCAGCAGCACGGGGACAGGGAGGAATGAAAAACTGTTTTTT CASSTGTGRNEKLFF